This TCR beta chain was obtained from a study of T cell repertoires in cytomegalovirus infection (dated by TCRdb to between 2017 and 2020). About the investigation overall: The peptide stimulations were aimed at well-studied HLA-B-restricted epitopes as well as recently identified HLA-C-restricted CMV epitopes, whose presentation resists viral immunomodulation. The HLA type of each donor mattered for the analysis, because public TCR beta signatures pointed to carriage of CMV infection along with the matching HLA type. What the authors observed across the whole study: Carriers of CMV infection plus the relevant HLA type were discriminated by the cumulative frequency of public TCR beta family members in the study cohort and in an independent roughly 350-donor cohort. The ex vivo response was dominated by HLA-C-restricted CMV-specific TCR beta clonotypes, which also provided the single most frequent clonotype in two of eight donors.

The sample was run on an Illumina HiSeq 1500. TCRdb reprocessed the public reads (quality trimming at Q25 with fastp, clone calling with MiXCR) and kept in-frame beta chains. CDR3 protein sequences are deduplicated, and each keeps its most common genes and DNA. This sample has roughly 730,000 distinct CDR3 sequences in its table, and around a third of those were observed once. The ten most abundant clones make up about 18% of the sample. The germline V gene encodes CDR1 WNHNN and CDR2 SYGVQD (reference sequence). V is pared back by 6 bases and J by 1 base, with 16 bases lying between the germline termini. Reading from cysteine to phenylalanine, the CDR3 counts 16 amino acids. This entry keeps only the CDR3 DNA: 48 bases, framed from base 1. Explained via the paper, the treatment or condition label denotes: in vitro stimulation with specific CMV peptide epitopes to enrich CMV-specific T cells. Turning to this clonotype: It lacks a known antigen. No base quality values were provided; no much bigger clone lies one nucleotide off.

Sequencing used cultured PBMCs, obtained from culture after CMV antigen stimulation. The chain couples TRBV10-1 to TRBJ1-5; TRBD1 might be the D gene, on 5 matching bases. The sequence came from a human donor in good health (CMV status not recorded). Some clones in this sample may be carry-over from other donors' samples. The DNA is as follows: TGCGCCAGCAGATCCTTTACCAGGGCAAGCAATCAGCCCCAGCATTTT. It is translated as CASRSFTRASNQPQHF.